The clone carrying this T cell receptor (beta chain) has just one count. Its specificity is not known. The sample is drawn from a study of human T cells and chemical hapten exposure. Documented time point: pre-sensitization, week 0. Treatment noted: therapeutic diphenylcyclopropenone sensitization with weekly scalp DPC. Alopecia patients between 18 and 70 years old and suitable for DPC were used as donors. Germline V gene lookup returns CDR1 LGHDT and CDR2 YNNKEL (reference sequence). The CDR3 consists of 13 residues. Germline trimming cut 11 bases from V and 7 bases from J; bases unmatched to any gene: 5. Unique molecular identifiers were affixed to discrete cDNA molecules within the library. In TCRdb, the RACE reads were re-called with MiXCR into one record per CDR3 protein. The data contain around 120,000 distinct CDR3 sequences, 13% of them seen just once; the ten biggest clones take up 2.8%. Study-wide findings and caveats: Patch test score tracked positively with PT1 expanded TCR counts.

This receptor was identified in a woman aged 18-29 years with alopecia areata. Some clones in this sample may be carry-over from other donors' samples. The specimen was whole blood, collected in connection with sensitization to the hapten diphenylcyclopropenone (DPC). V and J are TRBV3-1 and TRBJ1-6; 10 bases match TRBD1. The CDR3 spells CASGDRGNSPLHF. The CDR3 DNA is TGTGCCTCAGGGGACAGGGGAAATTCACCCCTCCACTTT.